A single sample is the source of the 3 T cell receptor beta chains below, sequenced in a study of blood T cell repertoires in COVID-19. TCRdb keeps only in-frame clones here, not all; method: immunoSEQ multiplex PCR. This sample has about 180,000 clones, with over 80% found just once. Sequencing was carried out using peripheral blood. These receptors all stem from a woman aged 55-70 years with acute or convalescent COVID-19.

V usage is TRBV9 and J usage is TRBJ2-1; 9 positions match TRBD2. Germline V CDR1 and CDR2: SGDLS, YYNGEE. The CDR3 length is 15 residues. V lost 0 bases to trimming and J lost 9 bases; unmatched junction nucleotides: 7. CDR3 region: CASSVGLAGRSEQFF. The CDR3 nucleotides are TGTGCCAGCAGCGTAGGGCTAGCGGGGAGAAGTGAGCAGTTCTTC. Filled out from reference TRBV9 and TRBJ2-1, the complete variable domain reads DSGVTQTPKHLITATGQRVTLRCSPRSGDLSVYWYQQSLDQGLQFLIQYYNGEERAKGNILERFSAQQFPDLHSELNLSSLELGDSALYFCASSVGLAGRSEQFFGPGTRLTVL.

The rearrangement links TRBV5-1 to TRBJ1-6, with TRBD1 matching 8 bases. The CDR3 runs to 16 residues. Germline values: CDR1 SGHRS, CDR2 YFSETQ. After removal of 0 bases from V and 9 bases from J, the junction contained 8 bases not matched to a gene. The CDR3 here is CASSLGAGGAGSPLHF. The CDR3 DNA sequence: TGCGCCAGCAGCTTGGGGGCAGGGGGCGCAGGTTCACCCCTCCACTTT.

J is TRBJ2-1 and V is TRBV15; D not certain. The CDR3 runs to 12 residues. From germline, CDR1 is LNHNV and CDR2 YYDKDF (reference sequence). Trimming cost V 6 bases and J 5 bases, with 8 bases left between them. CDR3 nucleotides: TGTGCCACCAGAGCCCCCAACAATGAGCAGTTCTTC. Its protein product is CATRAPNNEQFF.